This T cell receptor beta chain was recorded in a study of identical twins. TCRdb ran MiXCR on the 5' RACE reads and lists one entry per CDR3 protein. The sample lists about 220,000 distinct CDR3 sequences; around 7.6% were seen once. In its sample, this clonotype was seen a few times. Germline CDR1 is SEHNR and CDR2 is FQNEAQ (reference sequence). This CDR3 has 12 residues. V was clipped by 5 bases and J by 5 bases, with 10 bases between them. These same data were also listed under a study on yellow fever vaccine responses in identical twins.

This TCR came from a woman between 18 and 30 years old in good health. The chain couples TRBV7-9 to TRBJ2-7; D not certain. What was sequenced was CD8+ T cells sorted from blood. CDR3 sequence (DNA): TGTGCCAGCAGCCCAGGCATCCACGAGCAGTACTTC. It specifies CASSPGIHEQYF.